This T cell receptor beta chain was profiled in a study of T cells in pancreatic ductal adenocarcinoma. The count of this clone is one. Its antigen is unknown. V lost 5 bases and J 1 base, leaving 9 bases between the germline ends. The CDR3 consists of 13 residues. Looked up from germline, CDR1 is SEHNR and CDR2 is FQNEAQ (reference sequence). Notes on the study in general: The resected pancreatic cancer cohort was biased toward the minority with early-stage disease.

The selected patients with pancreatic ductal adenocarcinoma had surgery but no neoadjuvant therapy. Assay used: immunoSEQ multiplex PCR; TCRdb lists only in-frame clones, some missing. This sample carries approximately 97,000 clones, about 95% of them seen once, and the ten largest clones take roughly 3.1%. The sample was PBMCs. The chain couples TRBV7-9 to TRBJ2-7, with TRBD1 as a possible D gene (5 bases). The receptor was isolated from a human donor with pancreatic ductal adenocarcinoma. The CDR3, as DNA: TGTGCCAGCAGCACAGGACCTTCCTACGAGCAGTACTTC. Protein sequence: CASSTGPSYEQYF.